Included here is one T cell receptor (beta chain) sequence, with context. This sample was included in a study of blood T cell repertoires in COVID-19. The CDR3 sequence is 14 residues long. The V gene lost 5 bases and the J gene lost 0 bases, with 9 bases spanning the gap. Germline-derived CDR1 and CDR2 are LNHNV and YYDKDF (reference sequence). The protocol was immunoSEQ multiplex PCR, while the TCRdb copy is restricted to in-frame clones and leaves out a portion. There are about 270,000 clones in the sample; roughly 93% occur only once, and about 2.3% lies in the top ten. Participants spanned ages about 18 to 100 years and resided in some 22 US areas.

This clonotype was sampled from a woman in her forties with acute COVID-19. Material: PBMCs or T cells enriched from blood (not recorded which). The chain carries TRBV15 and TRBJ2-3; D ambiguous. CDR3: CATSPVSSTDTQYF. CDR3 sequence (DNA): TGTGCCACCAGCCCTGTATCTAGCACAGATACGCAGTATTTT.